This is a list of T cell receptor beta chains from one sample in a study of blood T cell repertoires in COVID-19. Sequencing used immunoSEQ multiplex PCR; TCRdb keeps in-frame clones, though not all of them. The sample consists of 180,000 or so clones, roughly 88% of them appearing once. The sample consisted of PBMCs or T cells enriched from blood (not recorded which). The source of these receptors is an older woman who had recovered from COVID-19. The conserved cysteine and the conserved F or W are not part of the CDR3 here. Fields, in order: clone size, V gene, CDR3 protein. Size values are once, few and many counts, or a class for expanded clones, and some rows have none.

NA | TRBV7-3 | ASSLRQGDGYT
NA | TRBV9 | ASSVDTGGGKLF
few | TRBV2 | ASSGGLAGTGELF
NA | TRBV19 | ASSMQATNEKLF
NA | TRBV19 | ASQTGTSSEKLF
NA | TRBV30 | AWNRASGGRGEQF
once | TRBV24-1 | ATQTTGELF
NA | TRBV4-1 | ASSQLQGLGFNQPQH
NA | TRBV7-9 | ASSPQTGGNEKLF
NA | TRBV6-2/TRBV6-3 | ASSYDRGIYYEQY
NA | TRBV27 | ASSPYYRGGTNEKLF
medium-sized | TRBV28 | ASSPIQGNTGELF
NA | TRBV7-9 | ASSSQGGGTEAF
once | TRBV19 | ASSKPLRVYNEQF
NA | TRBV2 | ASSPTYLYNEQF
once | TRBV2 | ASSVPRQGYYGYT
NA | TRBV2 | ANSMGLLKETQY
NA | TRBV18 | ASSQTGVKTEAF
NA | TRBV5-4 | ASSSRNTEAF
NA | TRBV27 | ASSLSSGRVSEQY
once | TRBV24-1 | ATSAGFELF
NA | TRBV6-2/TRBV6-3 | ASSATGVRNQPQH
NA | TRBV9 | ASSVEGRMNTEAF
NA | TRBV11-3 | ASSVQGSTEAF
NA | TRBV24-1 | ATSDPGTGVGYT
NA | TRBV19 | ASRGREYNEQF
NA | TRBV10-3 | AISDPGLAGGPTGELF
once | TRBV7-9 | ASSLGQAWGEAF
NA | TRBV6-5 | ASTQGSSTGELF
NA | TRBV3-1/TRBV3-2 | ASSQGGLNNSPLH
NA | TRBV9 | ASSVGQGPTDTQY
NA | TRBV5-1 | ASSIADRGNSPLH
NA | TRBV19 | ASNQWRRNTEAF
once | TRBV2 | ASVNQWERGEQF
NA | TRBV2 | ATREESGNTIY
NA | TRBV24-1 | ATSGRAGTPDTQY
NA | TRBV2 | ASCASPGYTEAF
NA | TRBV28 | ASSGRDRGGDYGYT
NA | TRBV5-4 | ASSLASDRGGNTIY
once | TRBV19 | ASSPTVFPYEQY
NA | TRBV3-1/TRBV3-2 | ASSIQGNGYT
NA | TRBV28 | ASSSRTGRAEAF
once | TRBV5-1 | ASSLSGVHNEQF
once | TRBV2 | ASSDRGAMQPQH
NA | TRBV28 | ASTRGGYEQY
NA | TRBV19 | ASRGTGGMYEQF
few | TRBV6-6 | ASSYSMRGNQPQH
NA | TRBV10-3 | ATLSRAGIAHEQY
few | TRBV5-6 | ASSFSVNEQF
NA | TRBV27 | ASSLSTGDPGYT
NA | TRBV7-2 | ASSRHGGVAGVEQY
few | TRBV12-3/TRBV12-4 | ASSRAGAGELF
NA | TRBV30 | AWRETHNQPQH
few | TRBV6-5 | ASSPDRVGAF
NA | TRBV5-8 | ASSLAGTGYQPQH
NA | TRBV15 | ATSRGTVSNQPQH
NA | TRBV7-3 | ASSLTGNRLAGYNEQF
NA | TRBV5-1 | ASSFLQPTDTQY
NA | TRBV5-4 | ASSLEAGKYGYT